This T cell receptor (beta chain) is from a study of spatial heterogeneity in lung cancer. TCRdb analysed the 5' RACE reads with MiXCR anew, one entry per CDR3 protein. The table has more than 8,000 distinct CDR3 sequences, about 7.8% seen once; the top ten hold roughly 30%. Broader study findings: Detection of ubiquitous tumor TCRs in blood was higher at resection than follow-up.

The V gene lost 2 bases and the J gene lost 5 bases, with 16 bases spanning the gap. There are 16 residues in the CDR3. Germline CDR1 is MNHEY and CDR2 is SVGAGI. Regarding time point: sample taken at primary tumor resection. Frozen PBMC, nontumor lung or tumor provided whole RNA, which was sequenced unsorted. The donor group consisted of around 77 patients who had untreated, early-stage non-small cell lung cancer. With respect to this clonotype: Antigen: not known.

This clonotype was obtained from a female donor with early-stage non-small cell lung cancer. The genes are TRBV6-5 and TRBJ2-1; D remains unclear. Source: PBMCs, taken at surgery. CDR3 coding DNA: TGTGCCAGCAGTTACCATTCCCCTGGGCAGCACAATGAGCAGTTCTTC. Its protein product is CASSYHSPGQHNEQFF.